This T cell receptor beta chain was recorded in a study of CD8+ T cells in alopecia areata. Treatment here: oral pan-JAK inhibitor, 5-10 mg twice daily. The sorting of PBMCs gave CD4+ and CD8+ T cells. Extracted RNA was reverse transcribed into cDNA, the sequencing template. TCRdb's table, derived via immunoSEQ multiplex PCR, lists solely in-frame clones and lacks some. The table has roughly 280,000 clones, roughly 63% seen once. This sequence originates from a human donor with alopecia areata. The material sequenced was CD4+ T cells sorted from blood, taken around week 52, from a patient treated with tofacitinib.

This chain's CDR3 is CASSGGTGANYGYTF. The CDR3 coding sequence is TGCGCCAGCAGCGGGGGGACAGGAGCTAACTATGGCTACACCTTC. The J gene is TRBJ1-2, the V gene TRBV5-1; TRBD1 matches at 8 bases. Germline V CDR1 and CDR2: SGHRS, YFSETQ. This CDR3 has 15 amino acids. After removal of 4 bases from V and 0 bases from J, the junction contained 5 bases not matched to a gene.